The sequence of this T cell receptor (beta chain) was determined in a study of blood T cell repertoires in COVID-19 (dated by TCRdb to 2020 to 2022). Describing the broader study: Samples covering the acute and convalescent phases of COVID-19 were provided by collaborators in the United States, Italy and Spain. The prospective study material was composed of cDNA or gDNA derived from T cells, B-cell-depleted T cells, or PBMCs. Subjects who had been exposed to COVID-19, were actively infected with it, or had recovered from it provided the deeply sampled blood TCRbeta repertoires that made up the dataset. A freely available public database, intended as a resource for researchers studying the immune response to SARS-CoV-2, is where the repertoires were released. The samples were drawn from the first 160 participants of the ongoing ImmuneRACE study and from 950 to 1,500 subjects provided by 6 global collaborators. Sample metadata almost always included a de-identified subject ID, COVID-19 status, age in years and sex. Where HLA class I and class II types were available, the types were taken from metadata supplied by the sample provider, not from assay-based typing. The research as a whole found: How much clinical and demographic metadata was included differed by source and by participant, and the metadata was provided uncurated.

One collaborating source in Seattle enrolled patients during active infection and followed them longitudinally through the course of disease. The collaborating institutions used their own protocols to collect whole blood in K2EDTA tubes. For TCRbeta analysis, collaborator samples were shipped as frozen whole blood, as isolated PBMCs, or as DNA extracted from either sample type. TCRbeta CDR3 regions were amplified from genomic DNA using the immunoSEQ Assay, a bias-controlled multiplex PCR. The published analysis was carried out like this. Within the assay, amplification of reference gene primers was used to estimate how many nucleated cells each sample contained. To quantify the absolute abundance of each unique TCRbeta CDR3 rearrangement, sequence reads were collapsed and filtered. For each sample, productive Simpson clonality was calculated as the square root of Simpson's diversity index over productive rearrangements. Not all clones reach the TCRdb copy of this immuneACCESS table, which keeps in-frame sequences only. Checked studies attribute under half of the gap to unresolved V genes and leave the rest unexplained. That table is the source of V, J and clone size, and D and trimming were worked out from the DNA. Counted in this sample were approximately 200,000 clones; about 83% of them appeared once. Roughly 18% of the sample comes from the top ten.

Comments on this clone: No antigen is known for it. Nothing much larger sits one base from this clone, and base qualities are not available.

Trimming removed 5 bases from V and 5 bases from J; the gene matches leave 9 bases unexplained. The CDR3 measures 15 amino acids from cysteine to phenylalanine. The DNA shown is the 45-base CDR3, in frame from base 1. Sequences SGHTA (CDR1) and FQGNSA (CDR2) are obtained from the germline V gene. The sequence was collected from a person aged 70 to 85 with COVID-19, enrolled during active disease. The chain is assembled from TRBV7-2 and TRBJ1-5, and 7 junctional nucleotides match TRBD1. Sequenced: peripheral blood. The CDR3 is CASSVGTVGDQPQHF. DNA sequence: TGTGCCAGCAGCGTGGGGACAGTTGGCGATCAGCCCCAGCATTTT. Reference TRBV7-2 and TRBJ1-5 genes cover what lies past the CDR3, so the full variable domain is GAGVSQSPSNKVTEKGKDVELRCDPISGHTALYWYRQSLGQGLEFLIYFQGNSAPDKSGLPSDRFSAERTGGSVSTLTIQRTQQEDSAVYLCASSVGTVGDQPQHFGDGTRLSIL.